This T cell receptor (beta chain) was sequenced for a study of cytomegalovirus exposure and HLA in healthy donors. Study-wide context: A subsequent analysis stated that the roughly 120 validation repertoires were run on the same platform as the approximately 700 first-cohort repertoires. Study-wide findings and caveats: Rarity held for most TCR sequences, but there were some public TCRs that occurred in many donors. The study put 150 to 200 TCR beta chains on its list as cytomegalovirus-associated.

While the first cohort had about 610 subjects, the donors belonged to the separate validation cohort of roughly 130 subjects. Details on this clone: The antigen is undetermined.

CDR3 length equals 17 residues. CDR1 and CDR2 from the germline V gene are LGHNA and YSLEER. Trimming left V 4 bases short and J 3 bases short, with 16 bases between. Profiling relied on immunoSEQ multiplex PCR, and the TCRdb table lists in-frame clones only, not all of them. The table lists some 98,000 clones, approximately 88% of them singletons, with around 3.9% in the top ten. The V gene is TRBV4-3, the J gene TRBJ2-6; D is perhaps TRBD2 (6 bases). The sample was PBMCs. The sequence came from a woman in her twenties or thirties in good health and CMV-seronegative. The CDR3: CASSPTGGAIGANVLTF. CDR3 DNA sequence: TGCGCCAGCAGCCCAACCGGCGGGGCAATTGGGGCCAACGTCCTGACTTTC.